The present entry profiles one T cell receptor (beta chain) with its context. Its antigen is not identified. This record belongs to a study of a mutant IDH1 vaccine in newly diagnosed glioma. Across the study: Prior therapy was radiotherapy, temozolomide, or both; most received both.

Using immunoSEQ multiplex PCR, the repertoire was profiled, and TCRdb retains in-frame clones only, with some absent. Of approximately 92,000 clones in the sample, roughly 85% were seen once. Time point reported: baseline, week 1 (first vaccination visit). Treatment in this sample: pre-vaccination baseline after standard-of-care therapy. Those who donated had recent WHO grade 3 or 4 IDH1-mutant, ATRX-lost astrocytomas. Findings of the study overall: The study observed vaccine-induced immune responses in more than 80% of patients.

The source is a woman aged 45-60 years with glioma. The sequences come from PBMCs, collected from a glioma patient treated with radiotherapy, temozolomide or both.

In nucleotides, the CDR3 is TGTGCCATCAGTGAGGGGGTGGGCAATCAGCCCCAGCATTTT. It encodes CAISEGVGNQPQHF. V and J are TRBV10-3 and TRBJ1-5; D gene uncertain. The V end was cut by 2 bases, the J end by 2 bases, with 7 bases between. CDR1 and CDR2 from the germline V gene are ENHRY and SYGVKD. This CDR3 has 14 amino acids.